These 25 T cell receptor beta chains share one sample of origin, sequenced in a study of shared clonotypes between healthy human individuals. This table comes from immunoSEQ multiplex PCR, and its TCRdb copy is limited to in-frame clones, with some not included. In the table there are about 580,000 clones, 95% to 98% of which are singletons. The naive CD8 subset, CD45RO-negative cells positively selected for CCR7, excluded terminally differentiated effector memory CD45RA+ cells. Sequencing used naive CD8+ T cells sorted from blood. Receptor source: a young man in good health.

V and J are TRBV27 and TRBJ2-1; the match to TRBD2 covers 10 bases. The germline V gene encodes CDR1 MNHEY and CDR2 SMNVEV (reference sequence). V lost 10 bases and J lost 5; bases outside the gene matches: 8. This CDR3 region has 14 residues. The CDR3 loop reads CAIKFLAGDNEQFF. CDR3 bases: TGTGCCATCAAATTTCTAGCGGGAGACAATGAGCAGTTCTTC.

The chain links TRBV7-9 to TRBJ1-1; a possible D gene is TRBD1 (5 bases). The CDR3 is 17 amino acids. Germline CDR1 SEHNR, CDR2 FQNEAQ (reference sequence). V lost 3 bases, J lost 1 base, and 18 bases lay in between. CDR3 sequence reads: CASSFRGEMSGNTEAFF. In DNA, the CDR3 is TGTGCCAGCAGCTTTAGGGGTGAGATGTCGGGGAACACTGAAGCTTTCTTT.

This chain connects TRBV7-9 to TRBJ2-7; 7 bases fit TRBD1. CDR1 is SEHNR and CDR2 is FQNEAQ in the germline V gene (reference sequence). This CDR3 has 14 residues. With 5 bases clipped from V and 2 bases from J, the junction kept 6 bases outside the gene matches. CDR3 region: CASSRDSIAYEQYF. The CDR3 region has the DNA TGTGCCAGCAGCCGGGACAGCATAGCCTACGAGCAGTACTTC.

The V call is TRBV29-1, the J call TRBJ2-7, with unresolved D. This CDR3 comprises 11 residues. V was clipped by 7 bases and J by 4 bases, with 11 bases between them. Germline V gene data show CDR1 as SQVTM and CDR2 as ANQGSEA. DNA for the CDR3: TGCAGCGGGCAATTGGGATACGAGCAGTACTTC. Amino acid sequence: CSGQLGYEQYF.

This chain joins TRBV5-5 and TRBJ1-5; 7 nucleotides agree with TRBD1. The CDR3 consists of 15 residues. CDR1 is SGHKS, CDR2 YYEKEE, per germline (reference sequence). V dropped 4 bases and J dropped 3; count of bases not matched to a gene: 7. DNA of the CDR3: TGTGCCAGCAGCCACTACAGGGGTCTCAATCAGCCCCAGCATTTT. Translation: CASSHYRGLNQPQHF.

CDR3 sequence (DNA): TGTGCCAGCAGCTTATCAGGCCCAGTCGCGGCCCAGTACTTC. Its translation is CASSLSGPVAAQYF. The gene calls are TRBV7-2 and TRBJ2-5; D remains unclear. Trimming cost V 2 bases and J 9 bases, with 16 bases left between them. Germline V CDR1 and CDR2: SGHTA, FQGNSA. The CDR3 is 14 residues long.

Notes on this clone: Additional DNA sequences in this sample encode the identical CDR3. The rearrangement uses TRBV11-2 and TRBJ2-7, with D perhaps being TRBD1 or TRBD2 (5 bases each). V was pared by 4 bases and J by 4 bases, with 14 bases between. The CDR3 consists of 14 residues. CDR1 and CDR2 (germline): SGHAT, FQNNGV. The CDR3 DNA sequence: TGTGCCAGCAGCTCCCCGGGGACGGGTTACGAGCAGTACTTC. This translates into CASSSPGTGYEQYF.

The chain has TRBV7-8 and TRBJ2-3; 8 bases map to TRBD2. V was pared by 8 bases and J by 3 bases, with 7 bases of the junction left unmatched. The CDR3 runs 14 residues. Germline CDR1 and CDR2: SGHVS and FQNEAQ. CDR3 nucleotide sequence: TGTGCCAGCGGAACGGGAGGGCGAACAGATACGCAGTATTTT. Translation gives CASGTGGRTDTQYF.

The chain carries TRBV7-2 and TRBJ2-2, with 15 bases identical to TRBD2. Germline V gene lookup returns CDR1 SGHTA and CDR2 FQGNSA. Trimming at V came to 5 bases and at J to 6 bases, leaving 4 bases not matched to a gene. There are 16 residues in the CDR3. CDR3 region: CASSGRTSGRAGELFF. CDR3 sequence (DNA): TGTGCCAGCAGCGGTAGGACTAGCGGGAGGGCCGGGGAGCTGTTTTTT.

This chain links TRBV27 with TRBJ2-7, with D perhaps matching TRBD2 (6 bases). Per germline, CDR1 MNHEY and CDR2 SMNVEV (reference sequence). V dropped 2 bases and J dropped 3 bases, with 14 bases sitting between them. The CDR3 totals 15 residues. In DNA form, the CDR3 reads TGTGCCAGCAGTTTAGGGCAGGGAGGTTTCTACGAGCAGTACTTC. It encodes CASSLGQGGFYEQYF.

A remark on this clone: The sample has other DNA sequences that encode this CDR3 too. The rearrangement joins TRBV7-9 to TRBJ2-3, with D hard to call. V lost 2 bases and J 3 bases, leaving 3 bases between the germline ends. Per the germline V gene, CDR1 is SEHNR and CDR2 is FQNEAQ (reference sequence). The CDR3 contains 12 residues. CDR3 DNA sequence: TGTGCCAGCAGCTTAAGAACAGATACGCAGTATTTT. The encoded protein is CASSLRTDTQYF. The complete variable domain, with remaining parts taken from reference TRBV7-9 and TRBJ2-3, reads DTGVSQNPRHKITKRGQNVTFRCDPISEHNRLYWYRQTLGQGPEFLTYFQNEAQLEKSRLLSDRFSAERPKGSFSTLEIQRTEQGDSAMYLCASSLRTDTQYFGPGTRLTVL.

This clone showed up just once. The chain has TRBV6-6 and TRBJ2-7; D is uncertain. V dropped 6 bases and J dropped 5 bases, with 5 bases sitting between them. The CDR3 loop spans 10 amino acids. Per germline, CDR1 MNHNY and CDR2 SVGAGI (reference sequence). This CDR3 reads CASRSDEQYF. DNA of the CDR3: TGTGCCAGCAGAAGCGACGAGCAGTACTTC.

The CDR3 nucleotides read TGTGCCAGCAGCCCCCATTCCCAGGGGCTGAACACTGAAGCTTTCTTT. This codes for CASSPHSQGLNTEAFF. The rearrangement joins TRBV7-9 to TRBJ1-1; TRBD1 is a possible D gene (6 bases). This CDR3 is built from 16 residues. Trimming removed 5 bases at V and 0 bases at J, with 16 bases between. Germline CDR1 SEHNR, CDR2 FQNEAQ (reference sequence).

The gene calls are TRBV7-8 and TRBJ2-7; tentative D call: TRBD1 (6 bases). Germline CDR1 reads SGHVS; CDR2 reads FQNEAQ. V was pared by 5 bases and J by 9 bases, with 17 bases between. CDR3 length equals 13 residues. The CDR3 region is CASSPWDTLGQYF. The CDR3 DNA follows: TGTGCCAGCAGCCCGTGGGACACCCTGGGGCAGTACTTC.

This clone was recorded once. V gene TRBV10-2 combines with J gene TRBJ1-5, with 7 bases identical to TRBD1. This CDR3 comprises 14 residues. The junction had 5 bases not matched to a gene; V was cut back by 4 bases and J by 5 bases. CDR1 is WSHSY, CDR2 SAAADI, per germline. This CDR3 reads CASSGDRVYQPQHF. The CDR3 region has the DNA TGCGCCAGCAGTGGTGACAGGGTCTATCAGCCCCAGCATTTT.

V usage is TRBV9 and J usage is TRBJ2-1; 8 nucleotides match TRBD1. CDR1 is SGDLS and CDR2 is YYNGEE in the germline V gene. The CDR3 totals 16 residues. With V trimmed by 4 bases and J by 7 bases, 13 bases remained unmatched. The CDR3 reads CASSLDGPGGQNEQFF. The CDR3 DNA is TGTGCCAGCAGCTTAGACGGACCAGGGGGCCAAAATGAGCAGTTCTTC.

The CDR3 protein is CASSSGTEGYEQYF. In nucleotides, the CDR3 is TGTGCCAGCAGTTCGGGGACAGAGGGTTACGAGCAGTACTTC. V gene TRBV28 combines with J gene TRBJ2-7, with 7 positions matching TRBD1. The CDR3 length is 14 residues. After removal of 4 bases from V and 4 bases from J, the junction contained 7 bases not matched to a gene. Germline V gene sequence: CDR1 MDHEN, CDR2 SYDVKM.

The rearrangement joins TRBV4-3 to TRBJ2-3, with a tentative D call TRBD2 (6 bases). The CDR3 has 15 amino acids. The ends were cut back, 1 base at V and 3 bases at J, with 11 bases in the middle. CDR1 is LGHNA and CDR2 is YSLEER in the germline V gene. The CDR3: CASSQAKGRTDTQYF. DNA of the CDR3: TGCGCCAGCAGCCAAGCAAAGGGGAGGACAGATACGCAGTATTTT.

The chain carries TRBV7-2 and TRBJ2-1, with a possible D match to TRBD2 (7 bases). V lost 1 base and J 5 bases, leaving 9 bases between the germline ends. The CDR3 spans 14 residues. Germline CDR1 is SGHTA and CDR2 is FQGNSA. In DNA form, the CDR3 reads TGTGCCAGCAGCTTAGTAGGGGGGGACAATGAGCAGTTCTTC. Its translation is CASSLVGGDNEQFF.

The V call is TRBV9, the J call TRBJ2-2, with a tentative D call TRBD2 (6 bases). The V end lost 5 bases, the J end lost 0 bases, and 11 bases lay between the germline ends. The CDR3 totals 15 residues. CDR1 is SGDLS, CDR2 YYNGEE, per germline. The CDR3 protein is CASSSGSANTGELFF. CDR3 nucleotide sequence: TGTGCCAGCAGTTCCGGGAGCGCGAACACCGGGGAGCTGTTTTTT.

The genes are TRBV7-9 and TRBJ1-1, with 10 bases aligning to TRBD1. Trimming cost V 4 bases and J 0 bases; bases outside gene matches: 5. This CDR3 contains 16 residues. Germline-derived CDR1 and CDR2 are SEHNR and FQNEAQ (reference sequence). The CDR3 is CASSSRDRGVNTEAFF. CDR3 sequence (DNA): TGTGCCAGCAGCTCACGGGACAGGGGCGTGAACACTGAAGCTTTCTTT.

As regards this clone: One end of the junction fails to match germline, which may point to a read error. The J gene is TRBJ1-4, the V gene TRBV10-2; D not resolved. Per the germline V gene, CDR1 is WSHSY and CDR2 is SAAADI. This CDR3 has 17 amino acids. CDR3 sequence (DNA): TGCGCCAGCTGTGACCTTAACGAGGGTGCAACTAATGAAAAACTGTTTTTT. The encoded protein is CASCDLNEGATNEKLFF.

The chain recombines TRBV10-2 with TRBJ1-4; no clear D. The CDR3 length is 13 residues. The germline gives CDR1 WSHSY, CDR2 SAAADI. The V gene lost 0 bases and the J gene lost 8 bases, with 7 bases spanning the gap. CDR3 coding DNA: TGCGCCAGCAGTGAGTCGGTCGGGGAAAAACTGTTTTTT. Protein sequence: CASSESVGEKLFF.

In regard to this clone: Other DNA sequences in this sample translate to the same CDR3. The J gene is TRBJ2-7, the V gene TRBV27; a weak D match, TRBD1 (5 bases). The CDR3 spans 13 residues. V lost 6 bases and J 0 bases, leaving 9 bases between the germline ends. From germline, CDR1 is MNHEY and CDR2 SMNVEV (reference sequence). The CDR3 DNA reads TGTGCCAGCAGCTACAGGAGCTCCTACGAGCAGTACTTC. Translated: CASSYRSSYEQYF.

This clone appeared a single time. J is TRBJ2-7 and V is TRBV9; the D is unclear. Trimming took off 5 bases at V and 1 base at J, with 4 bases between the two ends. The CDR3 consists of 11 residues. In germline, CDR1 is SGDLS, CDR2 YYNGEE. In DNA form, the CDR3 reads TGTGCCAGCAGTGGGTCCTACGAGCAGTACTTC. It is translated as CASSGSYEQYF.